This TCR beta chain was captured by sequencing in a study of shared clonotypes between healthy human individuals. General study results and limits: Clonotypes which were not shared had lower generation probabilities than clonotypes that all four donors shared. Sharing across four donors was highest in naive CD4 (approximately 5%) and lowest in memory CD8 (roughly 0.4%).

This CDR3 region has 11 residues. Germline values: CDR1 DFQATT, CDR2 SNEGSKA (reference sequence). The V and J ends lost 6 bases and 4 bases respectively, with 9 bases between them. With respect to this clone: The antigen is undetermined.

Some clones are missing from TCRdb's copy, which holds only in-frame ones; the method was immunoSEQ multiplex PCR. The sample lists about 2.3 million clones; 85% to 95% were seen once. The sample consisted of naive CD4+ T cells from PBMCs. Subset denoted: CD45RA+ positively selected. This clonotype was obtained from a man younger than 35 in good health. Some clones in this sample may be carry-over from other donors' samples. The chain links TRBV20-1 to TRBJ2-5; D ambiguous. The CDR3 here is CSADLGETQYF. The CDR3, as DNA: TGCAGTGCCGATTTAGGAGAGACCCAGTACTTC.